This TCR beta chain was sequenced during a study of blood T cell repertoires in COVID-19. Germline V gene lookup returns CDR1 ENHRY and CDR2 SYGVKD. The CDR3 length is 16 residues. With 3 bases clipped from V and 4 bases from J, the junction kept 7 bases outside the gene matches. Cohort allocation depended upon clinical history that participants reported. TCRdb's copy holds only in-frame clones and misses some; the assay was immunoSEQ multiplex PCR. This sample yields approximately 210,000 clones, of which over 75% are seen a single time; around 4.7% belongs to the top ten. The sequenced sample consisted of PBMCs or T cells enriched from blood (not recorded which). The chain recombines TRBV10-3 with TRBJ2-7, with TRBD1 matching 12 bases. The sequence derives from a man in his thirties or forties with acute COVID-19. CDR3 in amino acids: CAISDLPGQGAYEQYF. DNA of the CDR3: TGTGCCATCAGTGACCTTCCGGGACAGGGGGCATACGAGCAGTACTTC.